This note documents a single T cell receptor beta chain sequence. The antigen remains unidentified. Using CD45RO/CCR7/CD25/CD127/CD95/CD27, CD4+ naive, central memory, regulatory and stem cell-like memory cells were sorted. This record comes from a study of beta chain features in type 1 diabetes. Study context: Examination covered almost 110,000,000 sorted cells spanning all samples.

CDR1 is MDHEN, CDR2 SYDVKM, per germline. The CDR3 totals 12 residues. V was shortened by 2 bases and J by 9 bases, with 7 bases between the two germline ends. The entirety of the isolated RNA underwent reverse transcription, so expressed TCRB transcripts were sequenced. Sequenced by immunoSEQ multiplex PCR; TCRdb stores in-frame clones only, minus some. The repertoire holds nearly 350,000 clones, with around 7.6% as singletons. Study findings and constraints: Shortening of TCRB CDR3s, moderate but significant, appeared in all four CD4+ subsets of Type 1 diabetes patients. Within patients, naive, central memory and Treg TCRB repertoires seemed more similar than within healthy donors.

The source material was central memory CD4+ T cells from blood. This clonotype originated in a woman between 18 and 30 years old in good health. V gene TRBV28 combines with J gene TRBJ2-2; D gene uncertain. Written as DNA, the CDR3 is TGTGCCAGCAGTTTACAGCACCGGGAGCTGTTTTTT. Its translation is CASSLQHRELFF.